A selection of T cell receptor beta chains follows, all from one sample in a study of cytomegalovirus exposure and HLA in healthy donors. Produced via immunoSEQ multiplex PCR; TCRdb's table is partial and in-frame only. The table has 180,000 or so clones, roughly 82% seen once. Sequencing used PBMCs. These receptor sequences come from a man aged 35-49 years in good health and CMV-seronegative. Both conserved end residues are part of each CDR3. The D gene is left open where the match is weak. A row's size may be missing; if present it is once, few, many or a size class.

CASSLPAGSYEQYF	TGTGCCAGCAGCTTGCCGGCGGGCTCCTACGAGCAGTACTTC	.	TRBV5-4	.	TRBJ2-7
CASSADRAGQGEQYF	TGTGCCAGCAGTGCGGACAGGGCGGGCCAGGGCGAGCAGTACTTC	.	TRBV6-1	TRBD1	TRBJ2-7
CASSLRPGQGTEAFF	TGTGCCAGCAGCTTACGTCCGGGACAGGGTACTGAAGCTTTCTTT	.	TRBV7-2	TRBD1	TRBJ1-1
CASSYEYTGANVLTF	TGTGCCAGCAGTTACGAATACACTGGGGCCAACGTCCTGACTTTC	.	TRBV6-5	.	TRBJ2-6
CASSFEDRSYTEAFF	TGTGCCAGCAGCTTCGAGGACAGGAGCTACACTGAAGCTTTCTTT	.	TRBV11-3	TRBD1	TRBJ1-1
CASSLEGLGDTQYF	TGTGCCAGCAGCTTAGAGGGACTAGGAGATACGCAGTATTTT	.	TRBV7-2	TRBD2	TRBJ2-3
CASRGLQPAGELFF	TGTGCCAGCAGGGGACTACAGCCGGCCGGGGAGCTGTTTTTT	.	TRBV28	TRBD2	TRBJ2-2
CASSLGGRNYEQYF	TGTGCCAGCAGCTTGGGGGGGCGAAACTACGAGCAGTACTTC	.	TRBV5-8	.	TRBJ2-7
CASSQETGGASQPQHF	TGCGCCAGCAGCCAAGAAACTGGGGGGGCAAGTCAGCCCCAGCATTTT	.	TRBV4-3	.	TRBJ1-5
CASLGGTHTEAFF	TGCGCCAGCCTCGGGGGAACCCACACTGAAGCTTTCTTT	few	TRBV10-1	.	TRBJ1-1
CASSLDGAKAYNEQFF	TGTGCCAGCAGCTTAGATGGAGCCAAGGCTTACAATGAGCAGTTCTTC	.	TRBV11-3	.	TRBJ2-1
CATSDRGVYSNQPQHF	TGTGCCACCTCCGACAGGGGGGTTTATAGCAATCAGCCCCAGCATTTT	.	TRBV19	TRBD1	TRBJ1-5
CASRNPGLTDTQYF	TGTGCCAGCAGGAATCCAGGGCTCACAGATACGCAGTATTTT	.	TRBV6-5	.	TRBJ2-3
CASSFITGQETQYF	TGCGCCAGCAGCTTTATAACAGGTCAAGAGACCCAGTACTTC	.	TRBV5-1	.	TRBJ2-5
CASSIELADPQFF	TGTGCCAGTAGTATAGAACTAGCGGACCCTCAATTCTTC	.	TRBV19	TRBD2	TRBJ2-1
CASSYHRDRELKEQYF	TGTGCCAGCAGCTACCATCGGGACAGGGAACTGAAGGAGCAGTACTTC	.	TRBV21-1	.	TRBJ2-7
CASSPRGQGGWELFF	TGTGCCAGCAGCCCACGGGGACAGGGAGGATGGGAGCTGTTTTTT	once	TRBV9	TRBD1	TRBJ2-2
CASNVRTSGGARDTGELFF	TGTGCCAGTAACGTCCGGACTAGCGGGGGGGCCCGAGACACCGGGGAGCTGTTTTTT	few	TRBV19	TRBD2	TRBJ2-2
CASSAGTGGSPLHF	TGTGCCAGCAGTGCCGGGACAGGGGGCTCACCCCTCCACTTT	.	TRBV6-5	TRBD1	TRBJ1-6
CASSLAGGSDTQYF	TGTGCCAGCAGCTTAGCGGGGGGGTCGGATACGCAGTATTTT	.	TRBV6-5	TRBD2	TRBJ2-3
CASSQERLPITGNTIYF	TGTGCCAGCAGCCAAGAACGACTACCTATTACTGGAAACACCATATATTTT	.	TRBV14	.	TRBJ1-3
CASSPRQPNTGELFF	TGTGCCAGCTCACCACGACAGCCGAACACCGGGGAGCTGTTTTTT	few	TRBV18	.	TRBJ2-2
CASSRQGSLGNYGYTF	TGTGCCAGCAGCCGACAGGGATCCCTGGGGAACTATGGCTACACCTTC	.	TRBV11-3	TRBD1	TRBJ1-2
CASSQGWARQYNEQLF	TGCGCCAGCAGCCAAGGGTGGGCTAGACAGTACAATGAGCAGCTCTTC	.	TRBV4-3	.	TRBJ2-1
CASSLSGGTEAFF	TGCGCCAGCAGCTTGTCAGGGGGCACTGAAGCTTTCTTT	.	TRBV5-1	TRBD1	TRBJ1-1
CASSQGTGYGYTF	TGTGCCAGCAGCCAGGGGACAGGTTATGGCTACACCTTC	.	TRBV4-2	TRBD1	TRBJ1-2
CASSRPGQGRYGYTF	TGCGCCAGCAGCCGACCGGGACAGGGGCGCTATGGCTACACCTTC	.	TRBV4-1	TRBD1	TRBJ1-2
CASRPNNGIDSAVYEQYF	TGTGCCAGCAGACCCAACAACGGAATTGACAGCGCAGTCTACGAGCAGTACTTC	.	TRBV7-6	.	TRBJ2-7
CASSLLGGSNEQFF	TGTGCCAGCAGCTTGTTAGGCGGGAGCAATGAGCAGTTCTTC	.	TRBV5-6	TRBD2	TRBJ2-1
CAIRDTTSTDTQYF	TGTGCCATCAGGGACACCACTAGCACAGATACGCAGTATTTT	.	TRBV10-3	.	TRBJ2-3
CASSLDRGGYNEQFF	TGTGCCAGCAGCTTAGACAGGGGGGGATACAATGAGCAGTTCTTC	.	TRBV7-2	.	TRBJ2-1
CASSPSGRSNEQFF	TGCGCCAGCAGCCCTAGCGGGAGGTCTAATGAGCAGTTCTTC	once	TRBV5-1	TRBD2	TRBJ2-1
CAISALGSDGDTQYF	TGTGCCATCAGTGCGTTGGGTAGCGATGGAGATACGCAGTATTTT	.	TRBV10-3	.	TRBJ2-3
CSVGRSYNEQFF	TGCAGCGTTGGCAGGTCTTACAATGAGCAGTTCTTC	.	TRBV29-1	.	TRBJ2-1
CASSHRTSTYNEQFF	TGCGCCAGCAGCCACCGGACTAGCACCTACAATGAGCAGTTCTTC	.	TRBV4-1	TRBD2	TRBJ2-1
CASSHTGGGYMNTEAFF	TGTGCCAGCAGTCACACTGGGGGGGGTTACATGAACACTGAAGCTTTCTTT	.	TRBV28	.	TRBJ1-1
CSVLTGGRGEQYF	TGCAGCGTTTTGACAGGGGGAAGAGGGGAGCAGTACTTC	.	TRBV29-1	TRBD1	TRBJ2-7
CASSVTDSPTGGEQFF	TGTGCCAGCAGCGTAACCGACTCCCCAACCGGAGGTGAGCAGTTCTTC	.	TRBV9	.	TRBJ2-1
CASSLNLAGDEQFF	TGTGCCAGCAGCTTAAATTTAGCGGGAGATGAGCAGTTCTTC	.	TRBV7-3	TRBD2	TRBJ2-1
CASTGDRGLGYTF	TGTGCCAGCACTGGGGACAGGGGGCTCGGCTACACCTTC	.	TRBV28	TRBD1	TRBJ1-2
CASSPGLAGDYTQYF	TGTGCCAGCAGCCCCGGACTAGCGGGAGATTATACGCAGTATTTT	.	TRBV7-3	TRBD2	TRBJ2-3
CASSAFSTPKTEQYF	TGCGCCAGCAGTGCCTTTAGCACACCCAAAACCGAGCAGTACTTC	.	TRBV23-1	.	TRBJ2-7
CASTEDRANTEAFF	TGTGCCAGCACAGAGGACAGGGCAAACACTGAAGCTTTCTTT	once	TRBV9	TRBD1	TRBJ1-1
CSVLGSGHYEQYF	TGCAGCGTCCTCGGGAGTGGACACTACGAGCAGTACTTC	.	TRBV29-1	.	TRBJ2-7
CASSPGQGLRETQYF	TGTGCCAGCAGCCCCGGTCAGGGGCTCAGAGAGACCCAGTACTTC	.	TRBV28	.	TRBJ2-5
CASSLAQISGDEQYF	TGTGCCAGCAGCTTAGCCCAAATAAGCGGGGACGAGCAGTACTTC	.	TRBV7-2	TRBD2	TRBJ2-7